These 9 T cell receptor beta chains share one sample of origin, sequenced in a study of CD8 T cells in ankylosing spondylitis. No antigens are known for them. TCRdb called the 5' RACE reads again in MiXCR, with one record for every CDR3 protein. The data contain around 440,000 distinct CDR3 sequences, 15% to 20% of them singletons. Overall study results and limits: Ankylosing spondylitis blood appeared to carry a characteristic TCR beta motif of roughly 8 highly homologous variants.

Sequencing was done on a sample of blood, either unsorted or a sorted T cell fraction (not recorded which). All receptors derive from a male donor with ankylosing spondylitis.

This clonotype was found a few times. This sequence joins TRBV12-3 or TRBV12-4 and TRBJ2-3, with TRBD1 as a possible D gene (5 bases). This CDR3 comprises 15 residues. V was cut by 6 bases and J by 6 bases, with 19 bases left in between. In DNA form, the CDR3 reads TGTGCCAGCAGCCCCCTTAGGGGTTCGCTGGATACGCAGTATTTT. Translation: CASSPLRGSLDTQYF.

The V call is TRBV7-3, the J call TRBJ1-1; D is uncertain. Trimming left V 3 bases short and J 3 bases short, with 8 bases between. The germline V gene encodes CDR1 SGHTA and CDR2 FQGTGA. This CDR3 is 13 amino acids long. CDR3 coding DNA: TGTGCCAGCAGCTTCAGTGTCGACACTGAAGCTTTCTTT. It encodes CASSFSVDTEAFF.

V is TRBV19 and J is TRBJ2-1, with TRBD2 as a possible D gene (6 bases). Germline V gives CDR1 LNHDA, CDR2 SQIVND (reference sequence). V shed 6 bases and J shed 0 bases, with 15 bases lying between them. CDR3 length: 16 amino acids. CDR3 in amino acids: CASRLGTLSSYNEQFF. CDR3 DNA: TGTGCCAGTAGGCTAGGGACTCTCAGCTCCTACAATGAGCAGTTCTTC.

The chain's CDR3 is CASSPLLAGDNEQFF. The CDR3 DNA reads TGTGCCAGCTCACCGCTACTAGCGGGGGACAATGAGCAGTTCTTC. V gene TRBV18 combines with J gene TRBJ2-1, with TRBD2 matching 11 bases. The germline gives CDR1 KGHSH, CDR2 LQKENI. V lost 3 bases, J lost 5 bases, and 3 bases stayed unmatched. CDR3 length equals 15 residues.

This clonotype was picked up many times. This sequence joins TRBV7-2 and TRBJ2-1; D may correspond to TRBD1 or TRBD2 (6 bases each). Germline V gene data show CDR1 as SGHTA and CDR2 as FQGNSA. With 0 bases removed from V and 7 bases from J, the gap between germline ends came to 10 bases. The CDR3 has 14 amino acids. The CDR3 DNA reads as TGTGCCAGCAGCTTAGCGGGGGGCACGAATGAGCAGTTCTTC. Protein: CASSLAGGTNEQFF.

The table lists this clonotype with a few counts. The rearrangement uses TRBV20-1 and TRBJ2-3, with 8 bases aligning to TRBD2. The CDR3 is made up of 14 amino acids. J gave up 1 base and V 4 bases, and 4 bases lay outside the gene matches. CDR1 and CDR2 from the germline V gene are DFQATT and SNEGSKA (reference sequence). The CDR3 sequence: CSANPGLGTDTQYF. In nucleotides, the CDR3 is TGCAGTGCTAATCCGGGACTAGGCACAGATACGCAGTATTTT.

The V gene is TRBV27, the J gene TRBJ1-2, with D possibly being TRBD1 (6 bases). CDR1 and CDR2 from the germline V gene are MNHEY and SMNVEV (reference sequence). This CDR3 is built from 14 residues. The V end was cut by 1 base, the J end by 5 bases, with 11 bases between. The CDR3 here is CASSLWGPIYGYTF. The CDR3 DNA follows: TGTGCCAGCAGTTTATGGGGGCCTATTTATGGCTACACCTTC.

This clonotype has ten or more counts. The chain employs TRBV7-9 and TRBJ1-4, with a tentative D call TRBD1 (5 bases). The CDR3 covers 15 residues. The V end was cut by 5 bases, the J end by 6 bases, with 16 bases between. From germline, CDR1 is SEHNR and CDR2 FQNEAQ (reference sequence). DNA for the CDR3: TGTGCCAGCAGCCCACAGACAGTGGGGGATGAAAAACTGTTTTTT. Its translation is CASSPQTVGDEKLFF.

The chain combines TRBV24-1 with TRBJ1-2; TRBD1 might be the D (6 bases). In germline, CDR1 is KGHDR, CDR2 SFDVKD. V lost 6 bases and J lost 6, with 16 bases in between. The CDR3 totals 14 residues. Here the CDR3 DNA reads TGTGCCACCAGTTTTGGGGGGCGCGAAGATGGCTACACCTTC. Amino acid sequence: CATSFGGREDGYTF.